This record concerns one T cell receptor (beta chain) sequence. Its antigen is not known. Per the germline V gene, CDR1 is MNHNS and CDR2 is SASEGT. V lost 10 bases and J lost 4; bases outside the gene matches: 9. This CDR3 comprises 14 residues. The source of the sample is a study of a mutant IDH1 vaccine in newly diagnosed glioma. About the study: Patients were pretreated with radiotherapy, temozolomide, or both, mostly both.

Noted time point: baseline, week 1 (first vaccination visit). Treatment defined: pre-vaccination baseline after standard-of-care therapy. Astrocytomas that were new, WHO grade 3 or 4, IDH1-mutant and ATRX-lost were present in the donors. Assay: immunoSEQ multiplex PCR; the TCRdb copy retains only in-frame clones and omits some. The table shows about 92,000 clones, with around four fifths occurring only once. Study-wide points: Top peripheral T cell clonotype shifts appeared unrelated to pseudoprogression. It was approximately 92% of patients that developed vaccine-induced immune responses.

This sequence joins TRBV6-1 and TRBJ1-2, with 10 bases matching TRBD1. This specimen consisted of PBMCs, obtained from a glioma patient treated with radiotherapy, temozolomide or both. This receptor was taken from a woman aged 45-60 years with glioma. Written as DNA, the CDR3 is TGTGCCATCACAAGACAGGGGGCTGGCTATGGCTACACCTTC. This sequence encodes CAITRQGAGYGYTF.